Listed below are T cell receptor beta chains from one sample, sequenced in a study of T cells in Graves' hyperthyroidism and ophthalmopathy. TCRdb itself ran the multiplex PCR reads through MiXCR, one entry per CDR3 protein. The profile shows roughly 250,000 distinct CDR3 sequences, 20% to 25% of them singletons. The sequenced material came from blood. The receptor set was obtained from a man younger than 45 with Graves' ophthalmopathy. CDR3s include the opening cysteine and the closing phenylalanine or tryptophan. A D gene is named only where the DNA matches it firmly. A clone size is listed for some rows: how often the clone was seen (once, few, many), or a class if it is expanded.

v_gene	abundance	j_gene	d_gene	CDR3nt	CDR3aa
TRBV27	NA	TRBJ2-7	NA	TGTGCCAGCAGCGGACCCGGGACTTGGAACTACGAGCAGTACTTC	CASSGPGTWNYEQYF
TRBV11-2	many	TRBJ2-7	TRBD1	TGTGCCAGCAGCTTAGACCGGACAGGGGGCGAGCAGTACTTC	CASSLDRTGGEQYF
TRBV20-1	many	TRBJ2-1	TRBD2	TGCAGTGCTAGTACTAGCGGGACGAACTTGGACTCCTACAATGAGCAGTTCTTC	CSASTSGTNLDSYNEQFF
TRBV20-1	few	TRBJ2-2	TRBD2	TGCAGTGCTAGAGGTGGACTAGCGGGAGAGACCGGGGAGCTGTTTTTT	CSARGGLAGETGELFF
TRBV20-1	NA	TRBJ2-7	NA	TGCAGTGCTAGAGACCCCAGCGGACCCTACGAGCAGTACTTC	CSARDPSGPYEQYF
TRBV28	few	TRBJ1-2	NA	TGTGCCAGCAGCTTTTTATATGGCTACACCTTC	CASSFLYGYTF
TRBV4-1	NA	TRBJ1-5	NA	TGCGCCAGCAGCCAAGATTGGGGGCCCGACAATCAGCCCCAGCATTTT	CASSQDWGPDNQPQHF
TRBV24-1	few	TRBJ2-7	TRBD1	TGTGCCACCAGTGATATTACAGGGGTCGAGCAGTACTTC	CATSDITGVEQYF
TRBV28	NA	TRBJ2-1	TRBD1	TGTGCCAGCAGCCCGCGGGACAGGATGACCAACGAGCAGTTCTTC	CASSPRDRMTNEQFF
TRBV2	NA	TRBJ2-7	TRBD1	TGTGCCAGCAGTCCGGGGACAGGGGGCGGCGAGCAGTACTTC	CASSPGTGGGEQYF
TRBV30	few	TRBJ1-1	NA	TGTGCCTGGAGTTATAGAGGGTCCCGGAACACTGAAGCTTTCTTT	CAWSYRGSRNTEAFF
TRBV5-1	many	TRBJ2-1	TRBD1	TGCGCCAGCAGCCCCGGACAGGGGAATGAGCAGTTCTTC	CASSPGQGNEQFF
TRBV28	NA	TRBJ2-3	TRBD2	TGTGCCAGCAGGGGGGAAGGAGCGGGAAAAGATACGCAGTATTTT	CASRGEGAGKDTQYF
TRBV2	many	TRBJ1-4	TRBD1	TGTGCCAGCAGTGAAGCCCTGGACAGGGTCGGTGAAAAACTGTTTTTT	CASSEALDRVGEKLFF
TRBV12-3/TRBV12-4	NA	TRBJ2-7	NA	TGTGCCAGCAGTTTAGCGCGACAAACCTACGAGCAGTACTTC	CASSLARQTYEQYF
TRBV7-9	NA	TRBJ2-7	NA	TGTGCCAGCAGCTTAGCGGGGCTCGAGCAGTACTTC	CASSLAGLEQYF
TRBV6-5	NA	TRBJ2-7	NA	TGTGCCAGCAGTTACGCGGCGGGACACTACGAGCAGTACTTC	CASSYAAGHYEQYF
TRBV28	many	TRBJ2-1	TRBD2	TGTGCCAGCAGTTATAGCGGGAGTAGCCCCTGGGACAATGAGCAGTTCTTC	CASSYSGSSPWDNEQFF
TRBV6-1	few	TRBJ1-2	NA	TGTGCCAGCAGGCCACAGGGTGGGGTCTATGGCTACACCTTC	CASRPQGGVYGYTF
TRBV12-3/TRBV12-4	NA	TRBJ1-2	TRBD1	TGTGCCAGCAGCCCCCCGGGACAGACCTATGGCTACACCTTC	CASSPPGQTYGYTF
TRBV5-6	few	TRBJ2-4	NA	TGTGCCAGCAGCTTCGTACAACGGAAAAACATTCAGTACTTC	CASSFVQRKNIQYF
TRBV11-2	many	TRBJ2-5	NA	TGTGCCAGCAGCTTGTATGGGAGACGGCCAGAGACCCAGTACTTC	CASSLYGRRPETQYF
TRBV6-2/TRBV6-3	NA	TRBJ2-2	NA	TGTGCCAGCAGGCCCGAAGTGACCGGGGAGCTGTTTTTT	CASRPEVTGELFF
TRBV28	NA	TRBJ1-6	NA	TGTGCCAGCACTCTTGGAATGGGACACAATAATTCACCCCTCCACTTT	CASTLGMGHNNSPLHF